Described below is a single TCR beta chain sequence and its context. Its target is not known. Time point here: cycle 4 day 1 (C4D1), after five to seven weeks of nivolumab. Every patient relapsed after autologous stem cell transplantation, and brentuximab vedotin exposure varied. This specimen comes from a study of PD-1 blockade in classical Hodgkin lymphoma. Assay: immunoSEQ multiplex PCR; the TCRdb copy retains only in-frame clones and omits some. The repertoire holds roughly 100,000 clones, approximately 89% seen once, with 15% to 20% in the top ten. The CDR3 runs 16 residues. V shed 4 bases and J 1 base; nucleotides not matched to a gene: 8. Per germline, CDR1 KGHSH and CDR2 LQKENI. Notes on the study in general: Patients with a complete response exhibited baseline diversity comparable to newly diagnosed patients. Exclusion applied to patients who initiated nivolumab less than 1 year following ASCT. Unlike CD8+ TCR diversity, which did not rise significantly by C4D1, CD4+ TCR diversity did.

J is TRBJ1-1 and V is TRBV18, with TRBD1 identical over 8 bases. The clonotype originates from a human donor with classical Hodgkin lymphoma. The source was peripheral blood mononuclear cells (PBMCs), collected before the fourth cycle of nivolumab. This chain's CDR3 is CASSLRTGHRNTEAFF. CDR3 DNA: TGTGCCAGCTCACTAAGGACAGGGCATAGGAACACTGAAGCTTTCTTT.